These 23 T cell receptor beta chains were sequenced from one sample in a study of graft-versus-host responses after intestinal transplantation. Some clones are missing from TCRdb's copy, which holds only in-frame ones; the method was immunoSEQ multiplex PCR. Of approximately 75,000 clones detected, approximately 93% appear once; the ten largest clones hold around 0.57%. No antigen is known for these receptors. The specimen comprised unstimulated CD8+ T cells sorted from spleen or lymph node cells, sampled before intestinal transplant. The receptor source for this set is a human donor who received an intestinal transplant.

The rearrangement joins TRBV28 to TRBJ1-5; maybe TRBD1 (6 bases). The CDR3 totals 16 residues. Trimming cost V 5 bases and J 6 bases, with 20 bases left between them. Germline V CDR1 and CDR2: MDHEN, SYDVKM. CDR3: CASSPTTGGAGQPQHF. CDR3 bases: TGTGCCAGCAGTCCCACTACCGGGGGGGCTGGTCAGCCCCAGCATTTT.

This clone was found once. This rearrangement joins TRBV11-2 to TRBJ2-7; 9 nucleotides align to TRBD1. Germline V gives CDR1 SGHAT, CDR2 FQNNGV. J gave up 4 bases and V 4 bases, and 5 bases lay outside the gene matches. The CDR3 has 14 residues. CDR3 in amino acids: CASSSGTGRYEQYF. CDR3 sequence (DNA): TGTGCCAGCAGCTCTGGGACAGGGAGGTACGAGCAGTACTTC.

The CDR3 sequence is CSVDPTSVSYNEQFF. The DNA of the CDR3 is TGCAGCGTTGATCCGACTAGCGTCTCCTACAATGAGCAGTTCTTC. The chain uses TRBV29-1 and TRBJ2-1; 8 bases line up with TRBD2. There are 15 residues in the CDR3. Germline-derived CDR1 and CDR2 are SQVTM and ANQGSEA. The junction had 4 bases not matched to a gene; V was cut back by 3 bases and J by 0 bases.

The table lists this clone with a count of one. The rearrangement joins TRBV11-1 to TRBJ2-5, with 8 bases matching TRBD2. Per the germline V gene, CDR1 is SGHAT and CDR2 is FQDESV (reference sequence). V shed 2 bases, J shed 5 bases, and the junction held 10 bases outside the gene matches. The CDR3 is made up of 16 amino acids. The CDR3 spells CASSLYGETGGETQYF. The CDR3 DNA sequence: TGTGCCAGCAGCTTATATGGAGAGACGGGAGGGGAGACCCAGTACTTC.

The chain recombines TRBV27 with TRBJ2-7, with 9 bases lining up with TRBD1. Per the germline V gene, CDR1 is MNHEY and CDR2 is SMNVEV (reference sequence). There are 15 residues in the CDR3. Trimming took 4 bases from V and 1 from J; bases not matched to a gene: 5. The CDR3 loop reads CASSSPGTGSYEQYF. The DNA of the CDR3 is TGTGCCAGCAGTTCACCCGGGACAGGGTCCTACGAGCAGTACTTC.

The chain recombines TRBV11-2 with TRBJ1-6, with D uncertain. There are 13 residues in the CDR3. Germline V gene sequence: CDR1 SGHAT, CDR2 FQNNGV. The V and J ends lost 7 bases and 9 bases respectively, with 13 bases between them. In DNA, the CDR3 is TGTGCCAGCACCCCCGTTACGGGTTCACCCCTCCACTTT. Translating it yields CASTPVTGSPLHF. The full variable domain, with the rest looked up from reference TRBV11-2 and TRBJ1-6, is EAGVAQSPRYKIIEKRQSVAFWCNPISGHATLYWYQQILGQGPKLLIQFQNNGVVDDSQLPKDRFSAERLKGVDSTLKIQPAKLEDSAVYLCASTPVTGSPLHFGNGTRLTVT.

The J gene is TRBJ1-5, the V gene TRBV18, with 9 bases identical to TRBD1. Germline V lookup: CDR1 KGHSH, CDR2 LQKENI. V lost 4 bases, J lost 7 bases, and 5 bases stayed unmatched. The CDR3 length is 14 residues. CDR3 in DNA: TGTGCCAGCTCACTCCTTACAGGGGGCCAGCCCCAGCATTTT. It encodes CASSLLTGGQPQHF.

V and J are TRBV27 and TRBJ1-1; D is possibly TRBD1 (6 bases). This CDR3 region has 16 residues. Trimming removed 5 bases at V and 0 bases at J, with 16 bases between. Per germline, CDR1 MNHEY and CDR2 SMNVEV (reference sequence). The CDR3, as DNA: TGTGCCAGCAGTCCCTTACAGGGAGGGGTGAACACTGAAGCTTTCTTT. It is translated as CASSPLQGGVNTEAFF.

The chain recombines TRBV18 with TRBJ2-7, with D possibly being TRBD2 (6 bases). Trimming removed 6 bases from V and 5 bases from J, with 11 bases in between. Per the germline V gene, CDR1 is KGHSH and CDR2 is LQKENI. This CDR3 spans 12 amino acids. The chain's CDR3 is CASSLRRDEQYF. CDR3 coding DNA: TGTGCCAGCTCCCTAAGGAGGGACGAGCAGTACTTC.

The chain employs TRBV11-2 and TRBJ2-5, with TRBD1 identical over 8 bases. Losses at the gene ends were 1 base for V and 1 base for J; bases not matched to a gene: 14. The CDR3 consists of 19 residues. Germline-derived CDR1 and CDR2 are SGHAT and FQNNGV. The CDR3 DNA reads TGTGCCAGCAGCTTAGCCCCCAGGGGGCGCGGGTCCTTCCAAGAGACCCAGTACTTC. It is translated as CASSLAPRGRGSFQETQYF.

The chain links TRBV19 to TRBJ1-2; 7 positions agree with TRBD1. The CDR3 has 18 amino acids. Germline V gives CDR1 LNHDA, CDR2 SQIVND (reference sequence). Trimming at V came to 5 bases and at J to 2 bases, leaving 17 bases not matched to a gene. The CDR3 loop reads CASSGIVPEGQPNYGYTF. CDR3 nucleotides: TGTGCCAGTAGTGGGATTGTTCCTGAGGGACAGCCGAACTATGGCTACACCTTC.

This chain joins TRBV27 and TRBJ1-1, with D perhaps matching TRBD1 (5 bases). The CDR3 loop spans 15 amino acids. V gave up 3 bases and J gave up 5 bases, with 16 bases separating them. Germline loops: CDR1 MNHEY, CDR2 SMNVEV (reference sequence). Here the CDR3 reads CASSLDVQGYTEAFF. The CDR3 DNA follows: TGTGCCAGCAGTTTGGATGTGCAGGGTTATACTGAAGCTTTCTTT.

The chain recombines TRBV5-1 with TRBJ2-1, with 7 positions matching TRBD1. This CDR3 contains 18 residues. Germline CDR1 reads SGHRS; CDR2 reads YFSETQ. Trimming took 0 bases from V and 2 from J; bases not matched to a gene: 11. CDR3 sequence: CASSLAGGGTVAYNEQFF. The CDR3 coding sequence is TGCGCCAGCAGCTTGGCCGGAGGTGGGACAGTTGCCTACAATGAGCAGTTCTTC.

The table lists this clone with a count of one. CDR3 loop: CASSLVGSQGPYEQYF. The CDR3 coding sequence is TGTGCCAGCAGCTTAGTGGGGTCCCAGGGACCCTACGAGCAGTACTTC. The genes are TRBV7-9 and TRBJ2-7; D is perhaps TRBD1 or TRBD2 (5 bases each). The V gene lost 1 base and the J gene lost 2 bases, with 15 bases spanning the gap. The CDR3 sequence is 16 residues long. The germline CDR1 and CDR2 sequences are SEHNR and FQNEAQ (reference sequence).

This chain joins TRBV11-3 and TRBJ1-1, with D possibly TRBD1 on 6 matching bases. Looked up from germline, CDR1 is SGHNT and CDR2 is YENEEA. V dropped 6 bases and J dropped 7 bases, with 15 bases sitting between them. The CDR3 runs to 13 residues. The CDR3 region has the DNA TGTGCCAGCAGTTACGGGGGCTTTGATGAAGCTTTCTTT. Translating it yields CASSYGGFDEAFF.

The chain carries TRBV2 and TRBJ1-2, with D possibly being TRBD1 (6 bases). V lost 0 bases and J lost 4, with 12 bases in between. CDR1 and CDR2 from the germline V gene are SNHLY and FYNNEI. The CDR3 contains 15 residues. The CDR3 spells CASSEAPGASYGYTF. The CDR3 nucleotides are TGTGCCAGCAGTGAAGCCCCAGGGGCAAGCTATGGCTACACCTTC.

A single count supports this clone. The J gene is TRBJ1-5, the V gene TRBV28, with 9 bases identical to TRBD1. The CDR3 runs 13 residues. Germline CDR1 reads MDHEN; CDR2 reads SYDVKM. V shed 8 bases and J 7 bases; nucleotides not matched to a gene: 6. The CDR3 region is CASGTGGGQPQHF. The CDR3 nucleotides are TGTGCCAGCGGAACAGGGGGCGGGCAGCCCCAGCATTTT.

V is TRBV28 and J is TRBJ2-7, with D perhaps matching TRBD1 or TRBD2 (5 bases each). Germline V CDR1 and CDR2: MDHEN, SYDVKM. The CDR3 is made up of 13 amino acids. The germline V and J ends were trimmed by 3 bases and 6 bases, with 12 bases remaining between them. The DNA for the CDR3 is TGTGCCAGCAGTTTTGGGGGATTAAGCGAGCAGTACTTC. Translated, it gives CASSFGGLSEQYF.

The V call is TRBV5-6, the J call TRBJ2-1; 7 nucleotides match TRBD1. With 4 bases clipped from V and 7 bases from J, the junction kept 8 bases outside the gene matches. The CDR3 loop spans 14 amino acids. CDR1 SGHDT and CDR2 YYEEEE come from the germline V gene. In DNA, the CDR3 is TGTGCCAGCAGCCCCATGACAGGGACGAATGAGCAGTTCTTC. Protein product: CASSPMTGTNEQFF.

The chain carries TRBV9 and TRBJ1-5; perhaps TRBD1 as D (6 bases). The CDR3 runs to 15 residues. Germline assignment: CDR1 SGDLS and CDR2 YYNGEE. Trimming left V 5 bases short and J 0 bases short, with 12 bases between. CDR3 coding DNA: TGTGCCAGCAGTGGAGGGGGGAATAGCAATCAGCCCCAGCATTTT. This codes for CASSGGGNSNQPQHF.

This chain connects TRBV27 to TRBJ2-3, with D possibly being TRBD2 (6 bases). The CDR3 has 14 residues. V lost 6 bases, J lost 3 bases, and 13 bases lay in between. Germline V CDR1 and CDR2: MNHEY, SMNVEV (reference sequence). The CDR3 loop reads CASRDYHPTDTQYF. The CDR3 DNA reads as TGTGCCAGCAGGGACTACCACCCTACAGATACGCAGTATTTT.

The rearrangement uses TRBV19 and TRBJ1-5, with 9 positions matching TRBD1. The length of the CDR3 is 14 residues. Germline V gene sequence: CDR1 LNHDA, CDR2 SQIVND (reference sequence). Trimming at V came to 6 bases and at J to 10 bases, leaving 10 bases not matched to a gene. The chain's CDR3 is CASRPGTGFNPQHF. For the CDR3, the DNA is TGTGCCAGTAGGCCCGGGACAGGGTTCAATCCCCAGCATTTT. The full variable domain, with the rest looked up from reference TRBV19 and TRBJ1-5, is DGGITQSPKYLFRKEGQNVTLSCEQNLNHDAMYWYRQDPGQGLRLIYYSQIVNDFQKGDIAEGYSVSREKKESFPLTVTSAQKNPTAFYLCASRPGTGFNPQHFGDGTRLSIL.

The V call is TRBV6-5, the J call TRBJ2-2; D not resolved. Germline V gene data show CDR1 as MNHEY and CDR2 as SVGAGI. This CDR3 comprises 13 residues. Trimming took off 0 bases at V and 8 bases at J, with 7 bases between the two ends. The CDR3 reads CASSYSTGGELFF. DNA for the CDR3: TGTGCCAGCAGTTACTCGACGGGTGGGGAGCTGTTTTTT.